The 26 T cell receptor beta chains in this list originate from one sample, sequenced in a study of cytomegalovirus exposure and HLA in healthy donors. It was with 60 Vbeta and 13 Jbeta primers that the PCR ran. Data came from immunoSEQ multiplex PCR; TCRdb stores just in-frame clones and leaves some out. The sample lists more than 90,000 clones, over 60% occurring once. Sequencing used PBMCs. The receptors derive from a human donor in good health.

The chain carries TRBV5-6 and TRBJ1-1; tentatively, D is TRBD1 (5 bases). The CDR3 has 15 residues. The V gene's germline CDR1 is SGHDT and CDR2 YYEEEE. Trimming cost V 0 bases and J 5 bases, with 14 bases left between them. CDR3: CASSLAGQGGTEAFF. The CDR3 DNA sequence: TGTGCCAGCAGCTTGGCCGGGCAGGGAGGAACTGAAGCTTTCTTT.

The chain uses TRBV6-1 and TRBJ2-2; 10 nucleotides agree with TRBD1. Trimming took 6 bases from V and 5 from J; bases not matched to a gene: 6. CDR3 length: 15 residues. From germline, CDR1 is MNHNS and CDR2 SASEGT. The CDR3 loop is CASRRQGAGTGELFF. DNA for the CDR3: TGTGCCAGCAGGAGACAGGGGGCAGGTACCGGGGAGCTGTTTTTT.

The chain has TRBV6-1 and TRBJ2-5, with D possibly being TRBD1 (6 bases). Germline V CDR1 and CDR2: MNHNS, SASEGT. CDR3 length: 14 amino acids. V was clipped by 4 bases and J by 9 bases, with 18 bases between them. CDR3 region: CASSGDGTPLPQYF. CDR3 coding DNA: TGTGCCAGCAGTGGGGACGGGACACCACTGCCCCAGTACTTC.

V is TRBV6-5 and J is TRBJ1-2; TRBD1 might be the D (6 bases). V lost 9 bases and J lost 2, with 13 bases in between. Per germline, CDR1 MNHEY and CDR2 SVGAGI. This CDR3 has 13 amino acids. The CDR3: CASAGQLNYGYTF. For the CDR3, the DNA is TGTGCCAGTGCCGGACAGCTCAACTATGGCTACACCTTC.

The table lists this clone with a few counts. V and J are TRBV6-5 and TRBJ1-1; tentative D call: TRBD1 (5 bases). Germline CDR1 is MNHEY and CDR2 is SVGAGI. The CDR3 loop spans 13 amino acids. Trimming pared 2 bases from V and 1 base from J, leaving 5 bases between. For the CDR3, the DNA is TGTGCCAGCAGTTACAGGGGGAACACTGAAGCTTTCTTT. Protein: CASSYRGNTEAFF.

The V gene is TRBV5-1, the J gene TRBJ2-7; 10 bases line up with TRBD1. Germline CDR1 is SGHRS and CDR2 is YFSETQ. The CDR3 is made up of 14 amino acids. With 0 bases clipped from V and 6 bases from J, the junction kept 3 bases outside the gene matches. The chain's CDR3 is CASSLDGQGVEQYF. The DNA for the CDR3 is TGCGCCAGCAGCTTGGACGGACAGGGGGTCGAGCAGTACTTC.

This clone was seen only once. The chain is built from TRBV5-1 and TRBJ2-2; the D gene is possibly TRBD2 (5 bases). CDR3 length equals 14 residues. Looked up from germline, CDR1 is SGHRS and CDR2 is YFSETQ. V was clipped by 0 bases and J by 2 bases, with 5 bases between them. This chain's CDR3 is CASSLAGNTGELFF. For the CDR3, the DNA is TGCGCCAGCAGCTTGGCGGGAAACACCGGGGAGCTGTTTTTT.

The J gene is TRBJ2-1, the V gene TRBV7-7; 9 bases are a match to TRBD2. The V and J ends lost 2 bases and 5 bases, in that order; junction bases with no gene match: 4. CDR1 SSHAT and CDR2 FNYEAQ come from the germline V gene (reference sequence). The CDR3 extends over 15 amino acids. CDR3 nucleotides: TGTGCCAGCAGCTTATCGGCGGGAGGGAACAATGAGCAGTTCTTC. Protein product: CASSLSAGGNNEQFF.

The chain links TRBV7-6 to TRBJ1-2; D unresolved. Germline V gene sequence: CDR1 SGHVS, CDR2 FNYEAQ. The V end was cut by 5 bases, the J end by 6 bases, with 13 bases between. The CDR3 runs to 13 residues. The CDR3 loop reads CASSDGGEDGYTF. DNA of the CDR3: TGTGCCAGCAGCGATGGAGGCGAGGATGGCTACACCTTC.

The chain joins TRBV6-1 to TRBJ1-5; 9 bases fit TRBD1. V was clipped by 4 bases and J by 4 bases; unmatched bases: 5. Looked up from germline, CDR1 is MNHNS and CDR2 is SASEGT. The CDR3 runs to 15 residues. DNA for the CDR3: TGTGCCAGCAGTGCTACCGGGACAGGGAATCAGCCCCAGCATTTT. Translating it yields CASSATGTGNQPQHF.

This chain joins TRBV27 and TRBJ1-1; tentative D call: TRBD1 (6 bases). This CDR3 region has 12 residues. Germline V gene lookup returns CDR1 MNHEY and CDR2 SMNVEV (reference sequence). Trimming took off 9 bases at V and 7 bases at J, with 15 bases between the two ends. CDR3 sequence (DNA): TGTGCCAGTGGACAGATGTTTGGTGAAGCTTTCTTT. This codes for CASGQMFGEAFF.

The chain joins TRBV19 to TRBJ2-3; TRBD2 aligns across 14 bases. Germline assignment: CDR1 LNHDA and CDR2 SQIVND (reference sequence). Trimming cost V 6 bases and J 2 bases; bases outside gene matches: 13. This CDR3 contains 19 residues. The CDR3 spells CASSLSGTSGSKVTDTQYF. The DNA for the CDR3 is TGTGCCAGTAGCCTCTCCGGGACTAGCGGGAGTAAGGTCACAGATACGCAGTATTTT.

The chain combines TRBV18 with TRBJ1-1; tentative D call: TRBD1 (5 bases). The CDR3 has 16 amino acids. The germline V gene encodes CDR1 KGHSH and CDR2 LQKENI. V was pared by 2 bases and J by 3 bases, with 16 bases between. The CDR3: CASSPLGAPRDTEAFF. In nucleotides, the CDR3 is TGTGCCAGCTCACCATTAGGGGCGCCCCGGGACACTGAAGCTTTCTTT. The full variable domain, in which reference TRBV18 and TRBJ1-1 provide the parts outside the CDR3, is NAGVMQNPRHLVRRRGQEARLRCSPMKGHSHVYWYRQLPEEGLKFMVYLQKENIIDESGMPKERFSAEFPKEGPSILRIQQVVRGDSAAYFCASSPLGAPRDTEAFFGQGTRLTVV.

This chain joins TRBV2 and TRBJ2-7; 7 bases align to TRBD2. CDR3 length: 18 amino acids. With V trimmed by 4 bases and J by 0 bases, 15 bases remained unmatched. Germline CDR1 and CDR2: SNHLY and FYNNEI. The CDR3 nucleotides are TGTGCCAGCAGTGGGGAAATAGCGGGCACTGTTAGCTCCTACGAGCAGTACTTC. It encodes CASSGEIAGTVSSYEQYF.

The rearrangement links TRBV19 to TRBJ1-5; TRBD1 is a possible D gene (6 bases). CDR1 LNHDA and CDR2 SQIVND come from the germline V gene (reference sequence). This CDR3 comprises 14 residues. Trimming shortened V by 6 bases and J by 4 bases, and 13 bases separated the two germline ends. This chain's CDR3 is CASRGEGGNQPQHF. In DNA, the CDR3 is TGTGCCAGTAGGGGGGAGGGGGGAAATCAGCCCCAGCATTTT.

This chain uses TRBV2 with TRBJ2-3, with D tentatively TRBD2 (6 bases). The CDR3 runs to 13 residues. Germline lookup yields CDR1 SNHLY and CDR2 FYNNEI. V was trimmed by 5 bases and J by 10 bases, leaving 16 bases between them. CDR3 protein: CASSLTRLGSQYF. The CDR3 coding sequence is TGTGCCAGCAGTCTCACCCGACTAGGTTCGCAGTATTTT.

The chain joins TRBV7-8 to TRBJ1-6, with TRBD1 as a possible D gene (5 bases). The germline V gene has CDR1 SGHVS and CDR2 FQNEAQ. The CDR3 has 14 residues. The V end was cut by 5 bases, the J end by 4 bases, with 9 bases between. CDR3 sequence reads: CASSPRQYNSPLHF. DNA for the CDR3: TGTGCCAGCAGCCCCCGACAGTATAATTCACCCCTCCACTTT.

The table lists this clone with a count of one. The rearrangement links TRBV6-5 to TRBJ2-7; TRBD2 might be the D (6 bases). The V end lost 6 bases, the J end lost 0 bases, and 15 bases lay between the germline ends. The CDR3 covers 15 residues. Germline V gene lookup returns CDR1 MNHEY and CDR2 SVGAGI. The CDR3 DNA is TGTGCCAGCAGCCCCTGGGCGGGAAGCTCCTACGAGCAGTACTTC. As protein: CASSPWAGSSYEQYF.

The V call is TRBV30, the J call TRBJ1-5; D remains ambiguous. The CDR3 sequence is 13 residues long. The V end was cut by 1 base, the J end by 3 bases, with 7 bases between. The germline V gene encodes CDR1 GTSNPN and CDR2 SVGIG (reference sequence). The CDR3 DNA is TGTGCCTGGAGTGAAGCGTACAATCAGCCCCAGCATTTT. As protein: CAWSEAYNQPQHF.

CDR3 amino acids: CAISEVGGSLSNQPQHF. The CDR3 DNA sequence: TGTGCCATCAGTGAGGTCGGGGGGAGCCTTAGCAATCAGCCCCAGCATTTT. The V gene is TRBV10-3, the J gene TRBJ1-5; TRBD1 is a possible D gene (5 bases). The CDR3 spans 17 residues. The germline CDR1 and CDR2 sequences are ENHRY and SYGVKD. Deletions cut 2 bases from V and 0 bases from J, with 14 bases between.

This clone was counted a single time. Here the CDR3 DNA reads TGTGCCAGCAGCTTAGCGGGGGGATGGGACACCGGGGAGCTGTTTTTT. Its translation: CASSLAGGWDTGELFF. The chain is built from TRBV7-8 and TRBJ2-2; weak D call: TRBD2 (6 bases). This CDR3 region has 16 residues. The V and J ends lost 0 bases and 3 bases respectively, with 11 bases between them. Germline V gives CDR1 SGHVS, CDR2 FQNEAQ.

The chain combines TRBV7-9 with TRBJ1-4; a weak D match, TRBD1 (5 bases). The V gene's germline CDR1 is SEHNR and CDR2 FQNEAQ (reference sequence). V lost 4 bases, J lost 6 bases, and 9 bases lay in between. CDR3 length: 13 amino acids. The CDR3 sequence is CASSSRGYEKLFF. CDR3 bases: TGTGCCAGCAGCTCCCGGGGGTATGAAAAACTGTTTTTT.

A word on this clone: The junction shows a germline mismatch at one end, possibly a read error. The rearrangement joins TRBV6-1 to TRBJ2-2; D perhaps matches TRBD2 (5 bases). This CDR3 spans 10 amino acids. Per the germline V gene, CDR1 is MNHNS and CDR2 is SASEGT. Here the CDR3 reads CASSDRELFF. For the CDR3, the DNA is TGTGCCAGCAGTGATCGGGAACTGTTTTTT.

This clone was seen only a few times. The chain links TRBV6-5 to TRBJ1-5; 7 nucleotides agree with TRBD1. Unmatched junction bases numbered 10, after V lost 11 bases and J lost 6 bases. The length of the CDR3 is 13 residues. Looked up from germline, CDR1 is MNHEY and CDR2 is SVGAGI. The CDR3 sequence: CAGLSGGSQPQHF. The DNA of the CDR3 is TGTGCCGGCCTTTCAGGGGGAAGTCAGCCCCAGCATTTT.

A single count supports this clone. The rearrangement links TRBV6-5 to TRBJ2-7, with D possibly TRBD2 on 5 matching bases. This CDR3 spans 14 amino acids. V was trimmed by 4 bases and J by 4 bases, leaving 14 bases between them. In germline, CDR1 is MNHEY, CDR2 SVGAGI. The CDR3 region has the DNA TGTGCCAGCAGTTTGGAAGCGGCTGTGTACGAGCAGTACTTC. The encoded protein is CASSLEAAVYEQYF.

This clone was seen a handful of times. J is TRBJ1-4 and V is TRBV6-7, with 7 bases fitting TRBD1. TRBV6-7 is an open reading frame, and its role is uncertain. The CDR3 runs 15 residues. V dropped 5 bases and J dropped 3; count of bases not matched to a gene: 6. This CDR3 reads CASSTGDSPNEKLFF. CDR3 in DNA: TGTGCCAGCAGTACTGGGGACAGCCCTAATGAAAAACTGTTTTTT.